This TCR beta chain was identified in a study of shared clonotypes between healthy human individuals. In the study overall: A couple of female and a few male donors aged 18 to 49 were enrolled.

The study ran the assay at deep level. The assay was immunoSEQ multiplex PCR, and TCRdb's table has in-frame clones only and misses some. The repertoire holds some 510,000 clones, with 60% to 85% as singletons. Trimming pared 11 bases from V and 4 bases from J, leaving 17 bases between. The CDR3 is made up of 14 amino acids. From germline, CDR1 is SNHLY and CDR2 FYNNEI. The sequencing input was PBMCs. The sequence was obtained from a woman in her thirties or forties in good health. Some clones in this sample may be carry-over from other donors' samples. The chain recombines TRBV2 with TRBJ2-2, with a tentative D call TRBD2 (7 bases). The DNA of the CDR3 is TGTGCCGGAACAGGGAGGGGGTCCACCGGGGAGCTGTTTTTT. It translates to CAGTGRGSTGELFF.